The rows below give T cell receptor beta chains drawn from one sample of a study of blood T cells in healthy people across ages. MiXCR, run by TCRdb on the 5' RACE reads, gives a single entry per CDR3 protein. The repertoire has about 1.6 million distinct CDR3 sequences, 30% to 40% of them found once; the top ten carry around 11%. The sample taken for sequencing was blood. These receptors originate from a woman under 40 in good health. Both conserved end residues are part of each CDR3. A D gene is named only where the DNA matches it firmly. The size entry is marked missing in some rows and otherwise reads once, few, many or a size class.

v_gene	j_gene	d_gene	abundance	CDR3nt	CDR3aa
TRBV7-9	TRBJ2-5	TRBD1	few	TGTGCCAGCAGCTTGCCGACAGGGGGTGAGGGAGAGACCCAGTACTTC	CASSLPTGGEGETQYF
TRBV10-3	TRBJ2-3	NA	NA	TGTGCCATCAGCGACAGAGCCGGCTACGGGGGCACAGATACGCAGTATTTT	CAISDRAGYGGTDTQYF
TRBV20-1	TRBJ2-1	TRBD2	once	TGCAGTGCCGCCGGGGGACGAGCGGGAGGTGCGTATGAGCAGTTCTTC	CSAAGGRAGGAYEQFF
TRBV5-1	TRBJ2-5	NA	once	TGCGCCAGCAGGACCCAGGGGCAAGGTGGGGAGACCCAGTACTTC	CASRTQGQGGETQYF
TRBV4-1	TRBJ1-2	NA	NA	TGCGCCAGCAGCCCCCGAAGGGAGTTTGGCTATGGCTACACCTTC	CASSPRREFGYGYTF
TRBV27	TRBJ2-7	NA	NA	TGTGCCAGCAGAAGGGAGGGGGGCCACGAGCAGTACTTC	CASRREGGHEQYF
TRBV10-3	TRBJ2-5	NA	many	TGTGCCATCAGTGAGTCTTTGGGGGGCCAAGAGACCCAGTACTTC	CAISESLGGQETQYF
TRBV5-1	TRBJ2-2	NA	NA	TGCGCCAGCAGCCAAGGGGAGCGTCCAGGAGGCGGGGAGCGGTTTTTT	CASSQGERPGGGERFF
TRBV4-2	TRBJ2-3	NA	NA	TGTGCCAGCAGCCGGTTAGAGGGTAGCACAGATACGCAGTATTTT	CASSRLEGSTDTQYF
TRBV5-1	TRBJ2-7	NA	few	TGCGCCAGCAGCTTGCGGAGCCAGCAGGGAGGCGAGCAGTACTTC	CASSLRSQQGGEQYF
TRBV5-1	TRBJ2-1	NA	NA	TGCGCCAGCAGCTGGGGGCGGGGTGACTACAATGAGCAGTTCTTC	CASSWGRGDYNEQFF
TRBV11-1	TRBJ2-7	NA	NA	TGTGCCAGCAGCTTGGGTCCAGACCGAGGAGAGCAGTACTTC	CASSLGPDRGEQYF
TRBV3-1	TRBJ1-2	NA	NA	TGTGCCAGCAGCCCCTCACACAGCTATGGCTACACCTTC	CASSPSHSYGYTF
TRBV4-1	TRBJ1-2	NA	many	TGCGCCAGCAGCCGCACAACTAACTATGGCTACACCTTC	CASSRTTNYGYTF
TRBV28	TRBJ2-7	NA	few	TGTGCTTCGGGGCAGGCCATCTCCTACGAGCAGTACTTC	CASGQAISYEQYF
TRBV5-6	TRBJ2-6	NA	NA	TGTGCCAGCAACCTCCCCCCCGCGCGCAGCTCTGGGGCCAACGTCCTGACTTTC	CASNLPPARSSGANVLTF
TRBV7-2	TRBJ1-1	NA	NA	TGTGCCAGCAGTTTTACAATGGCCACTGAAGCTTTCTTT	CASSFTMATEAFF
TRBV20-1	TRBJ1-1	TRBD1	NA	TGCAGTGCTAGAGCAACAGGGGGAGGTCCTGAAGCTTTCTTT	CSARATGGGPEAFF
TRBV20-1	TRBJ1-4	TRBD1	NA	TGCAGTGCAGCCGGGACAGCTAATGAAAAACTGTTTTTT	CSAAGTANEKLFF
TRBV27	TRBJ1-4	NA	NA	TGTGCCAGCAGCTCCCAGGGAAGGGAAAAACTGTTTTTT	CASSSQGREKLFF
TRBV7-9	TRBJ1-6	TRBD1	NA	TGTGCCAGCAGCTTGTTTAGGGACAGCCCTTCACCCCTCCACTTT	CASSLFRDSPSPLHF
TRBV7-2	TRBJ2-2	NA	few	TGTGCCAGCAGATTACTCGGGGGGAACACCGGGGAGCTGTTTTTT	CASRLLGGNTGELFF
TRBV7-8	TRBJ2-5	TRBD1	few	TGTGCCAGCAGCTTACAGGGGGCTTCAGAGACCCAGTACTTC	CASSLQGASETQYF
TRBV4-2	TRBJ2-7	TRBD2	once	TGTGCCTGCAGCCAAGAAGCGGGGCAAATTACCTACGAGCAGTACTTC	CACSQEAGQITYEQYF
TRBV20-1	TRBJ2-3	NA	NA	TGCAGTGCTAGAGAATGGCGGGGGCCTTACACAGATACGCAGTATTTT	CSAREWRGPYTDTQYF
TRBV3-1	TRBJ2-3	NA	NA	TGCGCCAGCAGCCAAGGGGCTAGCGGCACAGATACGCAGTATTTT	CASSQGASGTDTQYF
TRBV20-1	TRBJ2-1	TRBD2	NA	TGCAGTGCTAGAGATCCTATGCTAGCGGGAGATGAGCAGTTCTTC	CSARDPMLAGDEQFF
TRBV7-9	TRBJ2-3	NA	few	TGTGCCAGCAGCCCCGGGGGACCTAGACCAGATACGCAGTATTTT	CASSPGGPRPDTQYF
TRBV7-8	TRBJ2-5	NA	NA	TGTGCCAGCAGCTTAGCGGGGGGTGTTTGGGAGACCCAGTACTTC	CASSLAGGVWETQYF
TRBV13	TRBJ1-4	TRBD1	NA	TGTGCCAGCAGCCGGGGGCTCGAGGAGACAGGGGGAAAACTGTTTTTT	CASSRGLEETGGKLFF
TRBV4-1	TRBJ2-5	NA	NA	TGCGCCAGCCGCGACGGTCTCCAAGAGACCCAGTACTTC	CASRDGLQETQYF
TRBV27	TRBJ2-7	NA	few	TGTGCCAGCAGTTTATTTGGCGGGCCGATGGGATCCTACGAGCAGTACTTC	CASSLFGGPMGSYEQYF
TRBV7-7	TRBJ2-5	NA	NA	TGTGCCAGCAGCTCCGGGTTTTCTAACCCGGAGACCCAGTACTTC	CASSSGFSNPETQYF
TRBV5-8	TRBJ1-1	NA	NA	TGTGCCAGCAGACCTAGTACAGGGATAATGAGGGTTGAAGCTTTCTTT	CASRPSTGIMRVEAFF
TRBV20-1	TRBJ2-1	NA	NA	TGCAGTGCTAGGGAGAAGCTTGGTGAGCAGTTCTTC	CSAREKLGEQFF
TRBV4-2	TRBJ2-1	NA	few	TGTGCCAGCAGCCAAGACCACCCTGAGCAGTTCTTC	CASSQDHPEQFF
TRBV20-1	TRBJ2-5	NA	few	TGCAGTGCTAGAGAACCGGACAGCTGGGAGACCCAGTACTTC	CSAREPDSWETQYF
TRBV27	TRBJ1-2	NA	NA	TGTGCCTCCTTAGGGCCGGGAGGGGGCTACACCTTC	CASLGPGGGYTF
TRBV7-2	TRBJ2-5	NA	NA	TGTGCCAGCAGCTCCCTCGGGAGTAGCGGTGAGGAGACCCAGTACTTC	CASSSLGSSGEETQYF
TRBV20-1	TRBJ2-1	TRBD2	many	TGCAGTGCTAGTCCGCCTAGCGGGCTCTACAATGAGCAGTTCTTC	CSASPPSGLYNEQFF
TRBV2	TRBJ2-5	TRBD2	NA	TGTGCCAGCAGTGAAGATGCGGGGGGGTATGAGACCCAGTACTTC	CASSEDAGGYETQYF